This TCR beta chain comes out of a study of T cells in Graves' hyperthyroidism and ophthalmopathy. Study-level results: Within blood appeared most thyroid clonotypes that had expanded above 0.001.

RNA transcripts provided the source from which TCR beta CDR3 regions were amplified. The study used the HTBI primer set for a first-round RT-PCR of the TCR CDR3. TCRdb re-called the multiplex PCR reads with MiXCR, one entry per CDR3 protein. Of around 400,000 distinct CDR3 sequences listed, 12% to 15% are singletons. This clonotype was counted many times. Its antigen is unidentified. The sequenced material came from blood. The source of this sequence is a woman aged 60-70 years with Graves' ophthalmopathy.

The CDR3 DNA reads as TGTGCCAGCAGCTTAGACGGTCGGGGAGCATCGGAGACCCAGTACTTC. The encoded protein is CASSLDGRGASETQYF. The V gene is TRBV7-9, the J gene TRBJ2-5, with D tentatively TRBD2 (5 bases). Between the trimmed V and J ends, which lost 1 base and 5 bases, there was a span of 17 bases. This CDR3 is built from 16 residues. Germline lookup yields CDR1 SEHNR and CDR2 FQNEAQ (reference sequence). The variable domain in full, completed from reference TRBV7-9 and TRBJ2-5, reads DTGVSQNPRHKITKRGQNVTFRCDPISEHNRLYWYRQTLGQGPEFLTYFQNEAQLEKSRLLSDRFSAERPKGSFSTLEIQRTEQGDSAMYLCASSLDGRGASETQYFGPGTRLLVL.